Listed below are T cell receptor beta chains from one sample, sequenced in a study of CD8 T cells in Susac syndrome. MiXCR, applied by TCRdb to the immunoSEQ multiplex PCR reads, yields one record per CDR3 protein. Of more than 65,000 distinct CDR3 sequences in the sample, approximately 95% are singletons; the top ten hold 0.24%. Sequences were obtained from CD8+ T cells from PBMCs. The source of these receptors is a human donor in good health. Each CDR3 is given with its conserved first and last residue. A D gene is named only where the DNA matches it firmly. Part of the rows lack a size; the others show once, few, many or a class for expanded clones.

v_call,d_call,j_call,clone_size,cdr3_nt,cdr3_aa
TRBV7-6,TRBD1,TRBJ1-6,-,TGTGCCAGCAGCCAACCGGGACAGGGGGCTACTAATTCACCCCTCCACTTT,CASSQPGQGATNSPLHF
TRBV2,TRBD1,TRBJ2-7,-,TGTGCCACTATTACAGTGGGGACAGGGCTGTACGAGCAGTACTTC,CATITVGTGLYEQYF
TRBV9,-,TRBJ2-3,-,TGTGCCAGCAGCTCACGAGGGGGAATCAGGGGAATAGATACGCAGTATTTT,CASSSRGGIRGIDTQYF
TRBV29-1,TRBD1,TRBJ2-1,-,TGCAGCGTCCTTATACCGGGACAGGGGGACAATGAGCAGTTCTTC,CSVLIPGQGDNEQFF
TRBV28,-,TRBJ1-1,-,TGTGCCAGCAGTTTAAGGGGGGTGGGGATCTTGGCTGAAGCTTTCTTT,CASSLRGVGILAEAFF
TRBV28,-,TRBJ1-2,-,TGTGCCAGCAGCACCTTCTGGGGTCCTAACTATGGCTACACCTTC,CASSTFWGPNYGYTF
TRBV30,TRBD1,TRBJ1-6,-,TGTGCCTGGAGCCCGACAGGGTCACCCCTCCACTTT,CAWSPTGSPLHF
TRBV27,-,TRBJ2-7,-,TGTGCCAGCAGGGATCCGGGACTGGGAACCTACGAGCAGTACTTC,CASRDPGLGTYEQYF
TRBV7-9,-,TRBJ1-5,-,TGTGCCAGCAGCTTAGGGTGGAATCAGCCCCAGCATTTT,CASSLGWNQPQHF
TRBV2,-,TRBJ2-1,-,TGTGCCAGCAGTGAAGAGGGCAGCTCCTACAATGAGCAGTTCTTC,CASSEEGSSYNEQFF
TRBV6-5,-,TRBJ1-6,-,TGTGCCAGCACCCCCAGTCGGTGGGGGGGTTCACCCCTCCACTTT,CASTPSRWGGSPLHF
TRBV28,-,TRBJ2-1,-,TGTGCCAGCAGTTTAGCGGGGCCAGAGCAGTTCTTC,CASSLAGPEQFF
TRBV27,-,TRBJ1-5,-,TGTGCCAGCAGTTCCCATGGTTGGAATCAGCCCCAGCATTTT,CASSSHGWNQPQHF
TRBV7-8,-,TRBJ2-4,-,TGTGCCAGCAGCTTACCCAGAGCAGGGGCGGGTGTTGAAAACATTCAGTACTTC,CASSLPRAGAGVENIQYF
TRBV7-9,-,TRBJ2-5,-,TGTGCCAGCAGCCCTGCAGGAGTTCAAGAGACCCAGTACTTC,CASSPAGVQETQYF
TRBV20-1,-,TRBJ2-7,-,TGCAGTGCTAGAGGGGGTGAGGGGGGGAGGTACGAGCAGTACTTC,CSARGGEGGRYEQYF
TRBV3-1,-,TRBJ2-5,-,TGTGCCAGCAGCCACGGGGACGAAGAGACCCAGTACTTC,CASSHGDEETQYF
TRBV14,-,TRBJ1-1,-,TGTGCCAGCAGCCAAGTGAGTATGGGCACTGAAGCTTTCTTT,CASSQVSMGTEAFF
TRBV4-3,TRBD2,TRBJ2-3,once,TGCGCCAGCAGCCAAGAACGGCTAGCGGGGGCCCTCGGAGGAGATACGCAGTATTTT,CASSQERLAGALGGDTQYF
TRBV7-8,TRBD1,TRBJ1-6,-,TGTGCCAGCAGCTCTTCAATGGGGACAGGGGTAGGACCCCTCCACTTT,CASSSSMGTGVGPLHF
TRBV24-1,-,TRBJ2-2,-,TGTGCCACCAGTGATTTCGTGTCGGGCGGGGAGCTGTTTTTT,CATSDFVSGGELFF
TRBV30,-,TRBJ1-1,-,TGTGCCTGGAGTCCAGACGGAAACACTGAAGCTTTCTTT,CAWSPDGNTEAFF
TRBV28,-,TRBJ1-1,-,TGTGCCAGCAGTTTAACACAGACTGAAGCTTTCTTT,CASSLTQTEAFF
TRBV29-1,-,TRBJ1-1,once,TGCAGCGTTGAAGTTCGAGGACTCAAACCCGAAGCTTTCTTT,CSVEVRGLKPEAFF
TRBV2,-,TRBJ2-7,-,TGTGCCAGCAGTGATGGTTCCTACGAGCAGTACTTC,CASSDGSYEQYF
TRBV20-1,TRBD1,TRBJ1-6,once,TGCAGTGCTTCCGCGGACAGGGGAGAATCACCCCTCCACTTT,CSASADRGESPLHF
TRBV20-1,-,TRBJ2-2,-,TGCAGTGCTAGAGATCCGGGACTTGGAGGGACCGGGGAGCTGTTTTTT,CSARDPGLGGTGELFF
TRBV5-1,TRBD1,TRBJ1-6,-,TGCGCCAGCAGCCCAACCGGGACAGGAGTTAATAATTCACCCCTCCACTTT,CASSPTGTGVNNSPLHF
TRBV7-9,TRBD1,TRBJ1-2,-,TGTGCCAGCAGCCCAGGACAGGTGGTTAGCTATGGCTACACCTTC,CASSPGQVVSYGYTF
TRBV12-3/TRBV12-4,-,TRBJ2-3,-,TGTGCCAGCAGTTTTGATACAGATACGCAGTATTTT,CASSFDTDTQYF
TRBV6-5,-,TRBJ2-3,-,TGTGCCAGCTGGAAGGCGAGGGATACGCAGTATTTT,CASWKARDTQYF
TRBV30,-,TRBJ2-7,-,TGTGCCTGGTCCTCGGACAGCTCCTACGAGCAGTACTTC,CAWSSDSSYEQYF
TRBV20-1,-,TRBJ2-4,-,TGCAGTGCTAGGGTTGACCCCGGTCCAAACATTCAGTACTTC,CSARVDPGPNIQYF
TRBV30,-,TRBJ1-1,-,TGTGCCTGGACAGAGGTCATGAACACTGAAGCTTTCTTT,CAWTEVMNTEAFF
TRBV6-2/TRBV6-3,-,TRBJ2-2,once,TGTGCCAGCAGTCTCGGGGAGACAAGGAACACCGGGGAGCTGTTTTTT,CASSLGETRNTGELFF
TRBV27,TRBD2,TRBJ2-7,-,TGTGCCAGTACGCCGGGACGGGGAGGGGAGCAGTACTTC,CASTPGRGGEQYF
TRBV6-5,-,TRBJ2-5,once,TGTGCCAGCAGGATTACAGGGGAGGAGGAGACCCAGTACTTC,CASRITGEEETQYF
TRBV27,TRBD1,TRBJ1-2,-,TGTGCCAGCAGTTTCGGGACAGGCTATGGCTACACCTTC,CASSFGTGYGYTF
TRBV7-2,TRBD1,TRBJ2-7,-,TGTGCCAGCAAATTAACCGGGACAGGGGCCCACGAGCAGTACTTC,CASKLTGTGAHEQYF
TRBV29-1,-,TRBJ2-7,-,TGCAGCGTTGGGCAGGGCTGGTACGAGCAGTACTTC,CSVGQGWYEQYF
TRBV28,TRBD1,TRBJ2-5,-,TGTGCCAGCAGCCTACCGACAGGGGTAGAGACCCAGTACTTC,CASSLPTGVETQYF
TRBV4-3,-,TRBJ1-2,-,TGCGCCAGCAGCCAAACCGGGGGGCTCTATGGCTACACCTTC,CASSQTGGLYGYTF
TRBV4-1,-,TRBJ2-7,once,TGCGCCAGCAGCCAAGTAAACAGCCCCTACGAGCAGTACTTC,CASSQVNSPYEQYF
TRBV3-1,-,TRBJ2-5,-,TGTGCCAGCAGCCAAGATAAGGAGGGGGAAGAGACCCAGTACTTC,CASSQDKEGEETQYF
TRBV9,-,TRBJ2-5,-,TGTGCCAGCAGTTTCTTGGGGGGTAAGCAAGAGACCCAGTACTTC,CASSFLGGKQETQYF
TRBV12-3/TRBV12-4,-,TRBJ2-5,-,TGTGCCAGCAGTCCCTCAGAGACCCAGTACTTC,CASSPSETQYF
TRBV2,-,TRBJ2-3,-,TGTGCCAGCAGTGCGGTTCCCGGGACAGATACGCAGTATTTT,CASSAVPGTDTQYF
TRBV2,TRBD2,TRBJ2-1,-,TGTGCCAGCGGTGACGGGACGGGGGGGTACAATGAGCAGTTCTTC,CASGDGTGGYNEQFF